This T cell receptor (beta chain) was sequenced during a study of neurological immune-mediated disorders. This clonotype was counted many times. In TCRdb, the 5' RACE reads were re-called with MiXCR into one record per CDR3 protein. The profile shows about 59,000 distinct CDR3 sequences, 9.5% to 15% of them singletons. The TCR comes from a woman aged 60-70 years with HTLV-1-associated myelopathy (HAM/TSP). The sample consisted of PBMCs.

CDR3 in amino acids: CASSGIGSTGELFF. CDR3 bases: TGTGCCAGCAGTGGAATTGGGTCTACCGGGGAGCTGTTTTTT. V is TRBV28 and J is TRBJ2-2; the D is unclear. With 5 bases removed from V and 5 bases from J, the gap between germline ends came to 12 bases. Germline-derived CDR1 and CDR2 are MDHEN and SYDVKM. This CDR3 is built from 14 residues.